One and the same sample provided the 9 T cell receptor beta chains below, sequenced in a study of CD8 T cells in Susac syndrome. Random-hexamer reverse transcription was applied to about 0.5 to 1 ug RNA. TCRdb redid the calling of the immunoSEQ multiplex PCR reads with MiXCR, one entry per CDR3 protein. Among about 94,000 distinct CDR3 sequences listed, about 95% were seen once. Material: CD4+ T cells from PBMCs. The receptors stem from a human donor with Susac syndrome.

This sequence joins TRBV12-3 or TRBV12-4 and TRBJ1-6; maybe TRBD1 (5 bases). Between the trimmed V and J ends, which lost 6 bases and 6 bases, there was a span of 18 bases. This CDR3 is 16 amino acids long. CDR3 bases: TGTGCCAGCAGCCCGGGACGCCGGGCGGTTAATTCACCCCTCCACTTT. This translates into CASSPGRRAVNSPLHF.

The chain carries TRBV12-3 or TRBV12-4 and TRBJ2-5; D is possibly TRBD2 (5 bases). Trimming shortened V by 1 base and J by 1 base, and 16 bases separated the two germline ends. The CDR3 contains 17 residues. The CDR3 region has the DNA TGTGCCAGCAGTTTAGGGCGGGCAGTAGAGTTCCAAGAGACCCAGTACTTC. Translating it yields CASSLGRAVEFQETQYF.

This chain joins TRBV20-1 and TRBJ1-3, with TRBD1 identical over 8 bases. The CDR3 length is 13 residues. The trim removed 4 bases at V and 4 bases at J, leaving 3 bases unmatched. CDR1 is DFQATT and CDR2 is SNEGSKA in the germline V gene (reference sequence). The CDR3 nucleotides are TGCAGTGCTATACAGGGGGGAGGAAACACCATATATTTT. Translation: CSAIQGGGNTIYF.

V is TRBV6-5 and J is TRBJ2-6, with unresolved D. Trimming shortened V by 2 bases and J by 0 bases, and 8 bases separated the two germline ends. This CDR3 is 16 amino acids long. CDR1 and CDR2 from the germline V gene are MNHEY and SVGAGI. Here the CDR3 reads CASSYLDVSGANVLTF. As DNA, the CDR3 is TGTGCCAGCAGTTACCTGGACGTCTCTGGGGCCAACGTCCTGACTTTC.

The chain employs TRBV7-2 and TRBJ2-1; 11 bases are shared with TRBD2. J lost 7 bases, V lost 3 bases, and 5 bases had no gene match. Germline V gene lookup returns CDR1 SGHTA and CDR2 FQGNSA. The CDR3 spans 15 residues. DNA of the CDR3: TGTGCCAGCAGCTTTAGCGGGGGGGCCCAAAATGAGCAGTTCTTC. This sequence encodes CASSFSGGAQNEQFF.

This clonotype showed up just a few times. CDR3 in amino acids: CASSHVWGGDSPLHF. CDR3 bases: TGTGCCAGCAGTCACGTTTGGGGTGGGGATTCACCCCTCCACTTT. The chain combines TRBV6-5 with TRBJ1-6; no reliable D call. Germline loops: CDR1 MNHEY, CDR2 SVGAGI. The CDR3 covers 15 residues. V lost 5 bases to trimming and J lost 8 bases, with 16 bases between them.

About this clonotype: The junction departs from germline at one end; a sequencing error may be responsible. The genes are TRBV7-7 and TRBJ2-2; tentative D call: TRBD1 (5 bases). The CDR3 runs 15 residues. CDR1 is SSHAT, CDR2 FNYEAQ, per germline (reference sequence). This CDR3 is CASSLDRTGTGELFF. As DNA, the CDR3 is TGTGCTAGCAGCTTAGATCGAACAGGCACCGGGGAGCTGTTTTTT. The full variable domain, with the rest looked up from reference TRBV7-7 and TRBJ2-2, is GAGVSQSPRYKVTKRGQDVTLRCDPISSHATLYWYQQALGQGPEFLTYFNYEAQPDKSGLPSDRFSAERPEGSISTLTIQRTEQRDSAMYRCASSLDRTGTGELFFGEGSRLTVL.

J is TRBJ2-7 and V is TRBV6-5; possible D gene TRBD2, 6 bases. This CDR3 has 14 amino acids. Deletions cut 4 bases from V and 4 bases from J, with 14 bases between. The germline V gene encodes CDR1 MNHEY and CDR2 SVGAGI. DNA for the CDR3: TGTGCCAGCAGTTCTCCTGGGGGGAATTACGAGCAGTACTTC. The encoded protein is CASSSPGGNYEQYF.

This rearrangement joins TRBV9 to TRBJ2-1; D gene uncertain. The germline V gene encodes CDR1 SGDLS and CDR2 YYNGEE. Trimming removed 4 bases at V and 5 bases at J, with 10 bases between. The CDR3 sequence is 13 residues long. CDR3 DNA: TGTGCCAGCAGCCTCGACTGGAACAATGAGCAGTTCTTC. Its translation is CASSLDWNNEQFF.